The clone carrying this T cell receptor (beta chain) has a single count. A read error is the likely source, as a far larger clone sits one nucleotide away. This sample is drawn from a study of shared clonotypes between healthy human individuals. The V gene lost 2 bases and the J gene lost 6 bases, with 20 bases spanning the gap. CDR3 length: 16 residues. Germline V CDR1 and CDR2: SGHTA, FQGTGA. Some clones are missing from TCRdb's copy, which holds only in-frame ones; the method was immunoSEQ multiplex PCR. The sample carries about 120,000 clones, more than 65% recorded once. The sequence came from a woman in her twenties or thirties in good health. The gene calls are TRBV7-3 and TRBJ2-7, with TRBD2 as a possible D gene (7 bases). Sequenced material: memory CD8+ T cells sorted from blood. The subset denotes: CD45RO+ cells pooled with CCR7-negative TemRA cells. The CDR3 sequence is CASSLLAGVGGGEQYF. The CDR3, as DNA: TGTGCCAGCAGCTTACTTGCGGGAGTAGGGGGGGGCGAGCAGTACTTC.